This TCR beta chain appears in the sequencing data of a study of shared clonotypes between healthy human individuals. Researchers divided each subset's genomic DNA evenly across several immunoSEQ plates. Assay used: immunoSEQ multiplex PCR; TCRdb lists only in-frame clones, some missing. The data show hundreds of thousands of clones, with more than 95% seen just once and about 0.06% held by the top ten. Within Nashville, Tennessee resided all donors, each a Caucasian adult. CDR1 and CDR2 (germline): SGDLS, YYNGEE. The CDR3 totals 14 residues. Deletions cut 4 bases from V and 5 bases from J, with 12 bases between.

Specimen: naive CD4+ T cells sorted from blood. Described subset: CD45RA+ positively selected. The clonotype was recovered from a woman younger than 45 in good health. J is TRBJ1-4 and V is TRBV9; TRBD1 might be the D (6 bases). The CDR3 loop is CASSPPGANEKLFF. In DNA form, the CDR3 reads TGTGCCAGCAGCCCCCCAGGGGCCAATGAAAAACTGTTTTTT.